Listed below are T cell receptor beta chains from one sample, sequenced in a study of Ad26.COV2.S vaccination and SARS-CoV-2 variants. Clones were read by immunoSEQ multiplex PCR, and TCRdb kept only the in-frame ones, dropping some. This table holds hundreds of thousands of clones, approximately 90% found once. The sample in question was peripheral blood, obtained in a trial of Ad26.COV2.S vaccine versus placebo. All receptors derive from a person between 18 and 60 years old who received the Ad26.COV2.S COVID-19 vaccine or a placebo. CDR3s include the opening cysteine and the closing phenylalanine or tryptophan. The D gene is left open where the match is weak. Part of the rows lack a size; the others show once, few, many or a class for expanded clones.

TGTGCCAGCAGTCCCCGGGACAGCTATGGCTACACCTTC,CASSPRDSYGYTF,TRBJ1-2,TRBD1,once,TRBV2
TGTGCCAGCAGGACTAATTCACCCCTCCACTTT,CASRTNSPLHF,TRBJ1-6,-,-,TRBV6-6
TGCGCCAGCAGCTGGACCGGGACTAGCGGGAATGAGCAGTTCTTC,CASSWTGTSGNEQFF,TRBJ2-1,TRBD2,-,TRBV5-1
TGTGCCAGCAGCCAAAATACAGGGGACTATGGCTACACCTTC,CASSQNTGDYGYTF,TRBJ1-2,TRBD1,-,TRBV3-1/TRBV3-2
TGTGCCAGTAGTATAGAAGTGGACAGAAACTATGGCTACACCTTC,CASSIEVDRNYGYTF,TRBJ1-2,-,-,TRBV19
TGTGCCAGCAGCTTAATGGGACAGGAGCCTAGCAATCAGCCCCAGCATTTT,CASSLMGQEPSNQPQHF,TRBJ1-5,TRBD1,-,TRBV7-2
TGTGCCAGCAGCCAAGGATCTGGGGGCGGCTACGAGCAGTACTTC,CASSQGSGGGYEQYF,TRBJ2-7,-,-,TRBV14
TGCGCCAGCAGCCAAGGTCAGACAGGGTATCAGCCCCAGCATTTT,CASSQGQTGYQPQHF,TRBJ1-5,TRBD1,-,TRBV4-3
TGCAGCGTTCGCCAACCTGGACAGGTTGCTGGAAACACCATATATTTT,CSVRQPGQVAGNTIYF,TRBJ1-3,TRBD1,-,TRBV29-1
TGCGCCAGCAGCTTGTCACCGGCTAGCCTTTCCGGGGGAACCGGGGAGCTGTTTTTT,CASSLSPASLSGGTGELFF,TRBJ2-2,-,-,TRBV5-1
TGTGCCAGCAGCGTCGGACAGGGGGCGTTTGGCTACACCTTC,CASSVGQGAFGYTF,TRBJ1-2,TRBD1,-,TRBV9
TGCGCCAGCAGCTTTTTCAACAGTATGAACACTGAAGCTTTCTTT,CASSFFNSMNTEAFF,TRBJ1-1,-,-,TRBV5-1
TGTGCCAGCAGTCGGCAACCCTACGAGCAGTACTTC,CASSRQPYEQYF,TRBJ2-7,-,once,TRBV2
TGTGCCACCAGCAGAGATAGAGGGCTCGGCAATGAGCAGTTCTTC,CATSRDRGLGNEQFF,TRBJ2-1,-,-,TRBV15
TGTGCCAGCAGTACGGCAGGGCCAAATGAAGCTTTCTTT,CASSTAGPNEAFF,TRBJ1-1,-,-,TRBV25-1
TGTGCCAGCAGTTTACTGGGACTCGGGGCCAACGTCCTGACTTTC,CASSLLGLGANVLTF,TRBJ2-6,-,-,TRBV27
TGTGCCAGTAGTATAAGCAGTTCGACCAGGGCGAACACCATATATTTT,CASSISSSTRANTIYF,TRBJ1-3,-,few,TRBV19
TGTGCCAGCAGCTTAGATAGTACAATAGCCTCCTACGAGCAGTACTTC,CASSLDSTIASYEQYF,TRBJ2-7,-,-,TRBV11-2
TGTGCCAGCAGCTTATGGAGGGAGGGAGCAGGAGCAGATACGCAGTATTTT,CASSLWREGAGADTQYF,TRBJ2-3,TRBD2,-,TRBV13
TGTGCCAGCAGCTTGGTTGGGCTAGCGGGAGGGAATGAGCAGTTCTTC,CASSLVGLAGGNEQFF,TRBJ2-1,TRBD2,-,TRBV5-6
TGTGCCAGCAGCCCCCTGTGGGGGGGGCGAGAGACCCAGTACTTC,CASSPLWGGRETQYF,TRBJ2-5,-,-,TRBV11-2
TGTGCCAGCAGCTACGGGAGAGAGAGTGGCGAGCAGTACTTC,CASSYGRESGEQYF,TRBJ2-7,-,-,TRBV14
TGTGCCAGCAGTTTGATCCAGGGGGGCTATGGCTACACCTTC,CASSLIQGGYGYTF,TRBJ1-2,TRBD1,-,TRBV28
TGTGCCAGCAGTCGATTAAGGGGCACCGGGGAGCTGTTTTTT,CASSRLRGTGELFF,TRBJ2-2,-,-,TRBV6-2/TRBV6-3
TGTGCCAGCAGTACCCGACAGGGGGAAGGTCAGCCCCAGCATTTT,CASSTRQGEGQPQHF,TRBJ1-5,TRBD1,-,TRBV6-5
TGTGCCAGCAGCCAAGGGGAAAATGGGGCCAACGTCCTGACTTTC,CASSQGENGANVLTF,TRBJ2-6,-,-,TRBV6-6
TGTGCCAGCAGCTTAGGGAACCGAGGTGAGCAGTTCTTC,CASSLGNRGEQFF,TRBJ2-1,-,-,TRBV11-2
TGTGCCAGCAGTCCGGGACGGTTAGAAGCTTTCTTT,CASSPGRLEAFF,TRBJ1-1,-,-,TRBV25-1
TGCGCCAGCAGCTTGGCCGCGGGGAACACTGAAGCTTTCTTT,CASSLAAGNTEAFF,TRBJ1-1,-,-,TRBV5-1
TGTGCCAGCAGTCCGGGACGGACGAACACTGAAGCTTTCTTT,CASSPGRTNTEAFF,TRBJ1-1,-,once,TRBV6-5
TGTGCCAGCAGCTTAGGAGCAGGGATGAACACTGAAGCTTTCTTT,CASSLGAGMNTEAFF,TRBJ1-1,-,-,TRBV7-6